The 8 T cell receptor beta chains below all came from one sample that was sequenced in a study of T cell changes during pregnancy in multiple sclerosis. The assay was immunoSEQ multiplex PCR, and TCRdb's table has in-frame clones only and misses some. The repertoire includes approximately 40,000 clones, 70% to 90% of them detected once, and 0.56% sits in the top ten. This specimen was CD4+ T cells from peripheral blood mononuclear cells, taken before pregnancy. Every receptor here comes from a female donor with multiple sclerosis, enrolled in a pregnancy study.

The chain joins TRBV29-1 to TRBJ2-2; 8 nucleotides line up with TRBD1. Germline CDR1 and CDR2: SQVTM and ANQGSEA. The length of the CDR3 is 15 residues. V shed 3 bases and J 7 bases; nucleotides not matched to a gene: 10. Here the CDR3 DNA reads TGCAGCGTTGAGCTACAGGGGGGAAGGGACGGGGAGCTGTTTTTT. It translates to CSVELQGGRDGELFF.

The chain combines TRBV6-5 with TRBJ1-2; TRBD1 aligns across 10 bases. Per germline, CDR1 MNHEY and CDR2 SVGAGI. The CDR3 covers 15 residues. V lost 2 bases to trimming and J lost 4 bases; unmatched junction nucleotides: 4. CDR3 amino acids: CASSYGDRGLYGYTF. CDR3 in DNA: TGTGCCAGCAGTTACGGGGACAGGGGCCTCTATGGCTACACCTTC.

The J gene is TRBJ1-6, the V gene TRBV9; no clear D gene. Trimming left V 0 bases short and J 0 bases short, with 7 bases between. Germline V gene data show CDR1 as SGDLS and CDR2 as YYNGEE. CDR3 length: 16 residues. This CDR3 is CASSVGGSSYNSPLHF. Written as DNA, the CDR3 is TGTGCCAGCAGCGTAGGCGGGAGCTCCTATAATTCACCCCTCCACTTT.

This clone has a single count. The gene calls are TRBV5-1 and TRBJ1-2, with no clear D. The CDR3 has 14 amino acids. Looked up from germline, CDR1 is SGHRS and CDR2 is YFSETQ. Deletions cut 4 bases from V and 5 bases from J, with 15 bases between. Here the CDR3 reads CASSPGAGSYGYTF. CDR3 nucleotides: TGCGCCAGCAGCCCCGGCGCAGGTTCATATGGCTACACCTTC.

This clone was detected only a few times. V usage is TRBV5-4 and J usage is TRBJ2-1; the match to TRBD2 covers 8 bases. CDR1 is SGHNT, CDR2 YYREEE, per germline (reference sequence). The CDR3 extends over 15 amino acids. V shed 1 base and J 3 bases; nucleotides not matched to a gene: 3. The CDR3 is CASSLPLADYNEQFF. As DNA, the CDR3 is TGTGCCAGCAGCTTGCCACTAGCGGACTACAATGAGCAGTTCTTC.

The chain has TRBV7-9 and TRBJ2-7, with D uncertain. The length of the CDR3 is 15 residues. V lost 0 bases and J 2 bases, leaving 11 bases between the germline ends. Germline assignment: CDR1 SEHNR and CDR2 FQNEAQ (reference sequence). CDR3 sequence reads: CASSLAVPGTYEQYF. CDR3 DNA: TGTGCCAGCAGCTTAGCGGTCCCGGGTACCTACGAGCAGTACTTC. Drawing the rest from reference TRBV7-9 and TRBJ2-7, the complete variable domain is DTGVSQNPRHKITKRGQNVTFRCDPISEHNRLYWYRQTLGQGPEFLTYFQNEAQLEKSRLLSDRFSAERPKGSFSTLEIQRTEQGDSAMYLCASSLAVPGTYEQYFGPGTRLTVT.

This clone was counted once. This sequence joins TRBV10-3 and TRBJ2-2; 9 nucleotides match TRBD1. With 6 bases clipped from V and 5 bases from J, the junction kept 7 bases outside the gene matches. The CDR3 consists of 15 residues. Germline CDR1 reads ENHRY; CDR2 reads SYGVKD. CDR3 sequence (DNA): TGTGCCATCAGGCCCAGGACAGGGGAGACCGGGGAGCTGTTTTTT. Its protein is CAIRPRTGETGELFF.

The chain carries TRBV7-2 and TRBJ2-5; 9 nucleotides align to TRBD1. Germline V gene lookup returns CDR1 SGHTA and CDR2 FQGNSA. Trimming cost V 2 bases and J 4 bases; bases outside gene matches: 11. This CDR3 spans 17 amino acids. The CDR3 nucleotides are TGTGCCAGCAGCTTACTTAGGGGGACAGGGAGGTTAGAGACCCAGTACTTC. Translating it yields CASSLLRGTGRLETQYF. Supplemented by reference TRBV7-2 and TRBJ2-5, the full variable domain reads GAGVSQSPSNKVTEKGKDVELRCDPISGHTALYWYRQSLGQGLEFLIYFQGNSAPDKSGLPSDRFSAERTGGSVSTLTIQRTQQEDSAVYLCASSLLRGTGRLETQYFGPGTRLLVL.